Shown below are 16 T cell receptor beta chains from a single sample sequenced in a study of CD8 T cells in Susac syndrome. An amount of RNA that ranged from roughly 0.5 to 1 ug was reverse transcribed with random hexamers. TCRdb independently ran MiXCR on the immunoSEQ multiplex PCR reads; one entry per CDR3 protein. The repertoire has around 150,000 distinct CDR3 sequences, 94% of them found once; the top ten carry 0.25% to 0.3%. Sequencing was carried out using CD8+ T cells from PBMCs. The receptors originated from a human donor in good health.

The CDR3 DNA sequence: TGTGCCAGCAGCTCCCGAGGGGCGGGTCCGCAGTATTTT. This codes for CASSSRGAGPQYF. The rearrangement uses TRBV4-2 and TRBJ2-3, with D perhaps given as TRBD1 or TRBD2 (5 bases each). This CDR3 has 13 amino acids. Germline values: CDR1 LGHNA, CDR2 YNFKEQ. V was trimmed by 5 bases and J by 10 bases, leaving 16 bases between them.

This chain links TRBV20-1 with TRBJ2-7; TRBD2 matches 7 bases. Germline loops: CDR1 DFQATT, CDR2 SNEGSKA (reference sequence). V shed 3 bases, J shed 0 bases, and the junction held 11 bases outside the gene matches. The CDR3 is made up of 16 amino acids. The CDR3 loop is CSARGSYAGASYEQYF. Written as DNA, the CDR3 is TGCAGTGCTAGGGGGAGTTACGCGGGAGCCTCCTACGAGCAGTACTTC.

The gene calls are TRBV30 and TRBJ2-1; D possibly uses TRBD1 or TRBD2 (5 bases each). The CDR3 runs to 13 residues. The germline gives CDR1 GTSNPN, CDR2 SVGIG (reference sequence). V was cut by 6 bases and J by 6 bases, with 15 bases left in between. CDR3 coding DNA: TGTGCCTGTAAAGGGGAGAATAGCAATGAGCAGTTCTTC. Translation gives CACKGENSNEQFF.

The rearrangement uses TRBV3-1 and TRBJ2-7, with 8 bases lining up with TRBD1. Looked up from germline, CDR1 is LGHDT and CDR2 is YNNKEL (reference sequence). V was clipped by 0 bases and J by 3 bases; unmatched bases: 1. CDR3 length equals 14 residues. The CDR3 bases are TGTGCCAGCAGCCAAGAAGGACAGGGCTACGAGCAGTACTTC. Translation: CASSQEGQGYEQYF.

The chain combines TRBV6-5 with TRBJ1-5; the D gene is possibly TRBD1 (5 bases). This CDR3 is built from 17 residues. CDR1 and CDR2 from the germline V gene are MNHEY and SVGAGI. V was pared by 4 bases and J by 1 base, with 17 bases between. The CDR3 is CASSLSGIGASNQPQHF. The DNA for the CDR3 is TGTGCCAGCAGTTTATCAGGGATTGGGGCGAGCAATCAGCCCCAGCATTTT.

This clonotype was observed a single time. CDR3 sequence (DNA): TGTGCCAGCAGCTCCTCCGTTTACGGGCAGTATTTT. It yields the protein CASSSSVYGQYF. The chain employs TRBV27 and TRBJ2-3, with unresolved D. Per germline, CDR1 MNHEY and CDR2 SMNVEV (reference sequence). V gave up 6 bases and J gave up 11 bases, with 15 bases separating them. The CDR3 covers 12 residues.

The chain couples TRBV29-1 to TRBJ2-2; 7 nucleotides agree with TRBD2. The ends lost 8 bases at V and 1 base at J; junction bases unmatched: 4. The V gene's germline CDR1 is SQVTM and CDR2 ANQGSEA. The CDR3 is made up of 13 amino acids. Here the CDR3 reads CSFIAGNTGELFF. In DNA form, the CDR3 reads TGCAGCTTTATAGCGGGGAACACCGGGGAGCTGTTTTTT.

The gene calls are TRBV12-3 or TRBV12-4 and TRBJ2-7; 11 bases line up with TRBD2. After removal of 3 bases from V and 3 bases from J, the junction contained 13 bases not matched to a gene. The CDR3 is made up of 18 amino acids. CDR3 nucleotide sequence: TGTGCCAGCAGTTTCCTCGGGACTAGCGGAGAAAAGGGCTACGAGCAGTACTTC. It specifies CASSFLGTSGEKGYEQYF.

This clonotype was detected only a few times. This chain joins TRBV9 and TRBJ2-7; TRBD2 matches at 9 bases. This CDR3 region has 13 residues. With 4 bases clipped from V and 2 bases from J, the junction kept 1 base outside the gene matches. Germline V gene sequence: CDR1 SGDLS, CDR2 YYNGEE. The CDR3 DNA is TGTGCCAGCAGCCCTAGCGGGGCCTACGAGCAGTACTTC. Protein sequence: CASSPSGAYEQYF.

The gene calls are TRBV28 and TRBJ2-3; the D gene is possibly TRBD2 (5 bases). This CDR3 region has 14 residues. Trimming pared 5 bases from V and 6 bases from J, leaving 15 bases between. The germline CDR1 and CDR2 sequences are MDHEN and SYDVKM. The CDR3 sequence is CASSPLDETDTQYF. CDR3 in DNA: TGTGCCAGCAGTCCACTAGACGAAACGGATACGCAGTATTTT.

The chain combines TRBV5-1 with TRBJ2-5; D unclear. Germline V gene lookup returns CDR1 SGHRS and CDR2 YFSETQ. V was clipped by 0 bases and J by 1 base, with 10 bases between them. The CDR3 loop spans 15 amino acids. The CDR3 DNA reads TGCGCCAGCAGCTTGGGGGTGGCGTTCCAAGAGACCCAGTACTTC. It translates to CASSLGVAFQETQYF.

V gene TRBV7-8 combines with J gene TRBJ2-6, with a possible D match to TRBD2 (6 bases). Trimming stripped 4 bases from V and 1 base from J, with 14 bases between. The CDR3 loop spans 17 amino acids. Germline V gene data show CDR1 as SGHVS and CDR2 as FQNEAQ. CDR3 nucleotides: TGTGCCAGCAGCTCCCGGGGCGGGGTTTCTGGGGCCAACGTCCTGACTTTC. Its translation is CASSSRGGVSGANVLTF.

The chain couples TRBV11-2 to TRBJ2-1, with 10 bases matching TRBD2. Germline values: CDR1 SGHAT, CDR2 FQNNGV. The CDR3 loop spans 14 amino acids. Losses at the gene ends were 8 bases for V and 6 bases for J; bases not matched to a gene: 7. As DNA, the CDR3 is TGTGCCAGCTCTCTAGCGGGAGCTGGCAATGAGCAGTTCTTC. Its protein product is CASSLAGAGNEQFF. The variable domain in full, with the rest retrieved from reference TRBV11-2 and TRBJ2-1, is EAGVAQSPRYKIIEKRQSVAFWCNPISGHATLYWYQQILGQGPKLLIQFQNNGVVDDSQLPKDRFSAERLKGVDSTLKIQPAKLEDSAVYLCASSLAGAGNEQFFGPGTRLTVL.

The CDR3 DNA is TGCGCCAGCAGCTTGGAGACAGGAGCCCCTGAAGCTTTCTTT. Protein product: CASSLETGAPEAFF. This sequence joins TRBV5-1 and TRBJ1-1; D might be TRBD1 (6 bases). The CDR3 extends over 14 amino acids. The V and J ends lost 0 bases and 6 bases respectively, with 12 bases between them. The germline V gene encodes CDR1 SGHRS and CDR2 YFSETQ.

DNA of the CDR3: TGTGCCAGTTTGGACAGGGAGTCGGACAATGAGCAGTTCTTC. Translating it yields CASLDRESDNEQFF. The chain combines TRBV3-1 with TRBJ2-1; 8 positions agree with TRBD1. Germline assignment: CDR1 LGHDT and CDR2 YNNKEL (reference sequence). The CDR3 spans 14 residues. Trimming at V came to 9 bases and at J to 5 bases, leaving 9 bases not matched to a gene.

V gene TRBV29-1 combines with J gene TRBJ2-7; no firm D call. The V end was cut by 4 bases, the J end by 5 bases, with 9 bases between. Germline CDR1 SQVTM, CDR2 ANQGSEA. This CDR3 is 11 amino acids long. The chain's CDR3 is CSVAFVNEQYF. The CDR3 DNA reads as TGCAGCGTTGCATTCGTGAACGAGCAGTACTTC.